These 9 T cell receptor beta chains came from one sample sequenced in a study of PD-1 blockade in classical Hodgkin lymphoma. Clones were read by immunoSEQ multiplex PCR, and TCRdb kept only the in-frame ones, dropping some. The profile shows under 95,000 clones, roughly 91% of them singletons. After autologous stem cell transplantation all patients relapsed, and prior brentuximab vedotin exposure differed between cohorts. The sequenced sample was peripheral blood mononuclear cells (PBMCs), obtained at baseline. The receptors originated from a human donor with classical Hodgkin lymphoma.

The rearrangement uses TRBV19 and TRBJ2-7, with a possible D match to TRBD1 (6 bases). CDR3 size: 14 residues. V was trimmed by 6 bases and J by 2 bases, leaving 14 bases between them. The V gene's germline CDR1 is LNHDA and CDR2 SQIVND (reference sequence). CDR3 region: CASSEDRDTYEQYF. In nucleotides, the CDR3 is TGTGCCAGTAGCGAGGACCGGGACACCTACGAGCAGTACTTC. The full variable domain, with the rest looked up from reference TRBV19 and TRBJ2-7, is DGGITQSPKYLFRKEGQNVTLSCEQNLNHDAMYWYRQDPGQGLRLIYYSQIVNDFQKGDIAEGYSVSREKKESFPLTVTSAQKNPTAFYLCASSEDRDTYEQYFGPGTRLTVT.

The V gene is TRBV19, the J gene TRBJ2-2; 9 nucleotides agree with TRBD1. With V trimmed by 1 base and J by 5 bases, 8 bases remained unmatched. This CDR3 is built from 17 residues. Germline CDR1 and CDR2: LNHDA and SQIVND (reference sequence). Written as DNA, the CDR3 is TGTGCCAGTAGTATAGGATTGGTGACAGGGGGGACCGGGGAGCTGTTTTTT. Its translation: CASSIGLVTGGTGELFF. Using reference TRBV19 and TRBJ2-2 for the parts outside the CDR3, the full variable domain is DGGITQSPKYLFRKEGQNVTLSCEQNLNHDAMYWYRQDPGQGLRLIYYSQIVNDFQKGDIAEGYSVSREKKESFPLTVTSAQKNPTAFYLCASSIGLVTGGTGELFFGEGSRLTVL.

The rearrangement uses TRBV6-6 and TRBJ2-2, with D unclear. The CDR3 loop spans 15 amino acids. V was clipped by 1 base and J by 1 base, with 7 bases between them. Germline V gene lookup returns CDR1 MNHNY and CDR2 SVGAGI (reference sequence). CDR3 residues: CASSYFGENTGELFF. The DNA for the CDR3 is TGTGCCAGCAGTTACTTCGGAGAGAACACCGGGGAGCTGTTTTTT.

The J gene is TRBJ2-2, the V gene TRBV2; D perhaps matches TRBD2 (6 bases). The ends were cut back, 8 bases at V and 7 bases at J, with 20 bases in the middle. CDR1 SNHLY and CDR2 FYNNEI come from the germline V gene. The CDR3 loop spans 15 amino acids. In nucleotides, the CDR3 is TGTGCCAGCGGTATGGAGGGTTGGTGGATCGGGGAGCTGTTTTTT. Encoded protein: CASGMEGWWIGELFF.

This rearrangement joins TRBV11-2 to TRBJ1-1; no clear D gene. The CDR3 covers 15 residues. Germline V gene lookup returns CDR1 SGHAT and CDR2 FQNNGV. Trimming shortened V by 5 bases and J by 3 bases, and 16 bases separated the two germline ends. The CDR3 nucleotides read TGTGCCAGCAGCCCCCGGGTGGGCGGGGACACTGAAGCTTTCTTT. As protein: CASSPRVGGDTEAFF.

This clone has more than one count but fewer than ten. This chain links TRBV28 with TRBJ2-7, with D perhaps TRBD2 (6 bases). Germline V lookup: CDR1 MDHEN, CDR2 SYDVKM. The CDR3 covers 14 residues. V was cut by 4 bases and J by 2 bases, with 12 bases left in between. The CDR3 sequence: CASSWGDGAYEQYF. DNA for the CDR3: TGTGCCAGCAGTTGGGGGGACGGAGCCTACGAGCAGTACTTC.

The chain uses TRBV4-1 and TRBJ2-5, with D possibly TRBD1 on 6 matching bases. The CDR3 is 15 amino acids. Deletions cut 1 base from V and 5 bases from J, with 14 bases between. CDR1 and CDR2 from the germline V gene are MGHRA and YSYEKL. As DNA, the CDR3 is TGCGCCAGCAGCCAAGGAGTGGGGGCCTTCGAGACCCAGTACTTC. Residues: CASSQGVGAFETQYF.

V and J are TRBV29-1 and TRBJ2-7; perhaps TRBD2 as D (5 bases). V was trimmed by 6 bases and J by 2 bases, leaving 14 bases between them. The CDR3 covers 13 residues. Germline values: CDR1 SQVTM, CDR2 ANQGSEA. Here the CDR3 reads CSVLPGSTYEQYF. The CDR3 region has the DNA TGCAGCGTGCTCCCGGGGAGCACCTACGAGCAGTACTTC.

The V call is TRBV4-3, the J call TRBJ1-4, with no clear D. CDR3 length equals 14 residues. V was trimmed by 0 bases and J by 6 bases, leaving 8 bases between them. The germline CDR1 and CDR2 sequences are LGHNA and YSLEER. The CDR3 DNA sequence: TGCGCCAGCAGCCAAGAGTGGTACGATGAAAAACTGTTTTTT. It yields the protein CASSQEWYDEKLFF.